Below, 27 T cell receptor beta chains from the same sample are listed, as sequenced in a study of T cell clonotyping in hematopoietic cell transplantation (dated by TCRdb to the early 2020s). Library method: the immunoSEQ multiplex PCR assay. This immuneACCESS table, as held by TCRdb, lists in-frame sequences with V and J called but not all clones. Of the missing ones, under half trace to an unresolved V gene in checked studies; the others have no known cause. Here the sample has under 9,500 clones; 85% occur a single time. The ten most abundant clones make up approximately 32% of the sample. Interpreted using the paper, the time point label stands for: 180 days after allo-HCT. The material sequenced was PBMCs, taken 180 days after allogeneic stem cell transplant. All receptors derive from a female patient younger than 45 who had an allogeneic stem cell transplant, so the T cells may come from the graft donor. Some clones in this sample may be carry-over from other donors' samples.

The rearrangement joins TRBV9 to TRBJ2-2; tentatively, D is TRBD1 (7 bases). The CDR3 covers 14 residues. Germline values: CDR1 SGDLS, CDR2 YYNGEE. V lost 1 base to trimming and J lost 6 bases, with 10 bases between them. CDR3 region: CASSVQGGSGELFF. The DNA of the CDR3 is TGTGCCAGCAGCGTACAGGGGGGATCCGGGGAGCTGTTTTTT.

V gene TRBV7-3 combines with J gene TRBJ1-2; D unclear. CDR1 is SGHTA and CDR2 is FQGTGA in the germline V gene. The ends were cut back, 5 bases at V and 8 bases at J, with 21 bases in the middle. The CDR3 runs to 15 residues. The DNA of the CDR3 is TGTGCCAGCAGCCTAGTGGGCGGAAATTCCGAGGGCTACACCTTC. Translated: CASSLVGGNSEGYTF.

The chain links TRBV6-5 to TRBJ2-7, with D perhaps matching TRBD1 or TRBD2 (7 bases each). CDR1 MNHEY and CDR2 SVGAGI come from the germline V gene. This CDR3 region has 15 residues. The V and J ends lost 6 bases and 2 bases respectively, with 17 bases between them. DNA of the CDR3: TGTGCCAGCAGCCCCAGGGGGGGCTCCCCCTACGAGCAGTACTTC. Amino acids: CASSPRGGSPYEQYF.

The table lists this clone with a count of one. The chain has TRBV5-4 and TRBJ1-4, with D unclear. CDR1 and CDR2 (germline): SGHNT, YYREEE (reference sequence). V was cut by 0 bases and J by 1 base, with 13 bases left in between. The CDR3 is made up of 17 amino acids. DNA of the CDR3: TGTGCCAGCAGCTTGGGTCGCAGCACCCTAACTAATGAAAAACTGTTTTTT. Residues: CASSLGRSTLTNEKLFF.

This chain uses TRBV9 with TRBJ2-1, with TRBD2 matching over 12 bases. The CDR3 consists of 16 residues. Germline CDR1 SGDLS, CDR2 YYNGEE. The trim removed 2 bases at V and 4 bases at J, leaving 4 bases unmatched. The CDR3 is CASSVSGTSGYNEQFF. The CDR3 nucleotides are TGTGCCAGCAGCGTTAGCGGGACTAGCGGGTACAATGAGCAGTTCTTC.

CDR3 coding DNA: TGTGCCAGCAGCCCTAGCTTTGGGTCCTACGAGCAGTACTTC. It is translated as CASSPSFGSYEQYF. The rearrangement uses TRBV11-3 and TRBJ2-7, with D tentatively TRBD2 (5 bases). V was trimmed by 5 bases and J by 1 base, leaving 12 bases between them. CDR1 is SGHNT, CDR2 YENEEA, per germline. CDR3 length: 14 residues.

V gene TRBV18 combines with J gene TRBJ1-1; 8 nucleotides agree with TRBD1. The CDR3 totals 13 residues. CDR1 is KGHSH, CDR2 LQKENI, per germline. The V segment lost 6 bases and the J segment 6 bases; nucleotides outside the gene matches: 6. The DNA of the CDR3 is TGTGCCAGCTCGGACAGGGATGTCCCTGAAGCTTTCTTT. Translating gives CASSDRDVPEAFF. Full variable domain (missing parts from reference TRBV18 and TRBJ1-1): NAGVMQNPRHLVRRRGQEARLRCSPMKGHSHVYWYRQLPEEGLKFMVYLQKENIIDESGMPKERFSAEFPKEGPSILRIQQVVRGDSAAYFCASSDRDVPEAFFGQGTRLTVV.

This rearrangement joins TRBV25-1 to TRBJ1-1, with a weak D call TRBD1 (5 bases). This CDR3 is 15 amino acids long. Germline CDR1 is MGHDK and CDR2 is SYGVNS. The ends were cut back, 4 bases at V and 0 bases at J, with 12 bases in the middle. CDR3 nucleotides: TGTGCCAGCAGTGCGATCGGGACGGTGAACACTGAAGCTTTCTTT. Amino acid sequence: CASSAIGTVNTEAFF.

This rearrangement joins TRBV14 to TRBJ1-1; D might be TRBD1 (5 bases). The germline V and J ends were trimmed by 4 bases and 0 bases, with 18 bases remaining between them. CDR1 is SGHDN and CDR2 is FVKESK in the germline V gene. The CDR3 is made up of 17 amino acids. CDR3 sequence: CASSPDGTLPMNTEAFF. CDR3 bases: TGTGCCAGCAGCCCAGACGGGACTCTTCCTATGAACACTGAAGCTTTCTTT.

The chain employs TRBV7-9 and TRBJ1-6; possible D gene TRBD1, 6 bases. The length of the CDR3 is 14 residues. Looked up from germline, CDR1 is SEHNR and CDR2 is FQNEAQ (reference sequence). Trimming left V 5 bases short and J 9 bases short, with 14 bases between. The CDR3 loop reads CASSPGAMSSPLHF. CDR3 bases: TGTGCCAGCAGCCCAGGGGCCATGAGTTCACCCCTCCACTTT.

This chain connects TRBV30 to TRBJ1-1; no firm D call. The V gene's germline CDR1 is GTSNPN and CDR2 SVGIG (reference sequence). Trimming cost V 0 bases and J 1 base, with 6 bases left between them. This CDR3 spans 13 amino acids. The CDR3 loop is CAWSVPKNTEAFF. The CDR3, as DNA: TGTGCCTGGAGTGTACCAAAGAACACTGAAGCTTTCTTT.

This chain joins TRBV7-9 and TRBJ1-3; D ambiguous. Looked up from germline, CDR1 is SEHNR and CDR2 is FQNEAQ (reference sequence). The CDR3 loop spans 17 amino acids. Trimming cost V 1 base and J 4 bases, with 17 bases left between them. The CDR3 protein is CASSLELHVARGNTIYF. The CDR3 DNA sequence: TGTGCCAGCAGCTTAGAGTTGCATGTGGCTAGGGGAAACACCATATATTTT.

The CDR3 nucleotides read TGTGCCAGCAGTGACTCCGACACCGGGGAGCTGTTTTTT. Protein sequence: CASSDSDTGELFF. The chain has TRBV6-4 and TRBJ2-2, with D uncertain. In germline, CDR1 is MRHNA, CDR2 SNTAGT. The CDR3 spans 13 residues. Trimming took off 0 bases at V and 3 bases at J, with 2 bases between the two ends.

This chain joins TRBV7-2 and TRBJ2-7; TRBD1 matches at 10 bases. With V trimmed by 4 bases and J by 6 bases, 3 bases remained unmatched. There are 13 residues in the CDR3. Germline CDR1 reads SGHTA; CDR2 reads FQGNSA. The chain's CDR3 is CASSWDRGGEQYF. In DNA form, the CDR3 reads TGTGCCAGCAGCTGGGACAGGGGTGGCGAGCAGTACTTC.

This clone was picked up a small number of times. The chain combines TRBV29-1 with TRBJ2-2; perhaps TRBD2 as D (6 bases). This CDR3 is 17 amino acids long. The V end was cut by 4 bases, the J end by 0 bases, with 18 bases between. Germline CDR1 and CDR2: SQVTM and ANQGSEA. The CDR3 spells CSVGGETGTTNTGELFF. The DNA of the CDR3 is TGCAGCGTTGGGGGGGAAACCGGGACCACGAACACCGGGGAGCTGTTTTTT.

The chain couples TRBV30 to TRBJ2-7; D perhaps matches TRBD1 (5 bases). The CDR3 is 15 amino acids. CDR1 is GTSNPN and CDR2 is SVGIG in the germline V gene (reference sequence). The V gene lost 0 bases and the J gene lost 0 bases, with 12 bases spanning the gap. In DNA form, the CDR3 reads TGTGCCTGGAGTGTACAGGATTTTAGCTCCTACGAGCAGTACTTC. This codes for CAWSVQDFSSYEQYF.

This clone was counted a few times. The chain joins TRBV19 to TRBJ1-3; D perhaps matches TRBD1 (6 bases). Germline V gene data show CDR1 as LNHDA and CDR2 as SQIVND (reference sequence). V was pared by 11 bases and J by 0 bases, with 14 bases between. The CDR3 runs to 14 residues. For the CDR3, the DNA is TGTGCCGTCTCCGGGACAAACTCTGGAAACACCATATATTTT. This translates into CAVSGTNSGNTIYF.

The genes are TRBV19 and TRBJ2-7; 7 nucleotides agree with TRBD1. Trimming removed 2 bases from V and 0 bases from J; junction bases left unmatched: 4. CDR3 length: 15 residues. Looked up from germline, CDR1 is LNHDA and CDR2 is SQIVND (reference sequence). CDR3 sequence: CASSIKGTDSYEQYF. The CDR3 nucleotides read TGTGCCAGTAGTATAAAGGGGACAGACTCCTACGAGCAGTACTTC. The variable domain in full, completed from reference TRBV19 and TRBJ2-7, reads DGGITQSPKYLFRKEGQNVTLSCEQNLNHDAMYWYRQDPGQGLRLIYYSQIVNDFQKGDIAEGYSVSREKKESFPLTVTSAQKNPTAFYLCASSIKGTDSYEQYFGPGTRLTVT.

The V gene is TRBV5-1, the J gene TRBJ1-1; the match to TRBD1 covers 8 bases. V dropped 0 bases and J dropped 3; count of bases not matched to a gene: 4. From germline, CDR1 is SGHRS and CDR2 YFSETQ. This CDR3 contains 15 residues. The CDR3 nucleotides read TGCGCCAGCAGCTTGGCCACAGGGGGGTACACTGAAGCTTTCTTT. It yields the protein CASSLATGGYTEAFF.

J is TRBJ1-3 and V is TRBV5-1; the D is unclear. The ends were cut back, 3 bases at V and 0 bases at J, with 10 bases in the middle. Germline values: CDR1 SGHRS, CDR2 YFSETQ. The CDR3 runs to 15 residues. The CDR3 nucleotides are TGCGCCAGCAGCTCGGACGGCCGCTCTGGAAACACCATATATTTT. It yields the protein CASSSDGRSGNTIYF.

This chain joins TRBV7-2 and TRBJ2-4, with TRBD1 identical over 8 bases. From germline, CDR1 is SGHTA and CDR2 FQGNSA. V gave up 1 base and J gave up 2 bases; unmatched junction bases: 7. The CDR3 has 17 amino acids. Here the CDR3 DNA reads TGTGCCAGCAGCTTAGGGGGGCGGGACAGGACCAAAAACATTCAGTACTTC. This codes for CASSLGGRDRTKNIQYF.

The chain links TRBV4-1 to TRBJ2-3, with D uncertain. Germline values: CDR1 MGHRA, CDR2 YSYEKL. CDR3 length equals 15 residues. The V gene lost 2 bases and the J gene lost 4 bases, with 13 bases spanning the gap. CDR3 DNA: TGCGCCAGCAGCCAAAGGGCAGACGCCGCAGATACGCAGTATTTT. This sequence encodes CASSQRADAADTQYF.

The rearrangement links TRBV12-5 to TRBJ2-2; D gene unclear. Looked up from germline, CDR1 is LGHNT and CDR2 is FRNRAP. V lost 1 base and J 1 base, leaving 7 bases between the germline ends. The CDR3 is 15 amino acids. CDR3 sequence reads: CASGLGHGNTGELFF. The CDR3 DNA is TGTGCTAGTGGTTTGGGGCACGGGAACACCGGGGAGCTGTTTTTT.

The gene calls are TRBV4-3 and TRBJ1-2; D is undetermined. V shed 1 base and J shed 4 bases, with 7 bases lying between them. The CDR3 covers 13 residues. The germline V gene has CDR1 LGHNA and CDR2 YSLEER. The CDR3 bases are TGCGCCAGCAGCCAAGTGGGTGGCTATGGCTACACCTTC. Translating it yields CASSQVGGYGYTF.

The chain uses TRBV7-3 and TRBJ2-2; 9 bases map to TRBD1. There are 15 residues in the CDR3. Germline CDR1 reads SGHTA; CDR2 reads FQGTGA. The V gene end was trimmed by 6 bases and the J gene end by 7 bases; junction bases not matched to a gene: 9. The CDR3 protein is CASRRDRGGGGELFF. Written as DNA, the CDR3 is TGTGCCAGCAGACGAGACAGGGGGGGAGGCGGGGAGCTGTTTTTT. The full variable domain, its missing parts supplied by reference TRBV7-3 and TRBJ2-2, is GAGVSQTPSNKVTEKGKYVELRCDPISGHTALYWYRQSLGQGPEFLIYFQGTGAADDSGLPNDRFFAVRPEGSVSTLKIQRTERGDSAVYLCASRRDRGGGGELFFGEGSRLTVL.

The chain links TRBV6-5 to TRBJ1-5; 9 bases map to TRBD1. J was trimmed by 1 base and V by 6 bases; bases with no gene match: 4. From germline, CDR1 is MNHEY and CDR2 SVGAGI. The CDR3 contains 15 residues. The CDR3: CASRSGTGSNQPQHF. The CDR3 nucleotides are TGTGCCAGCAGAAGCGGGACAGGGAGCAATCAGCCCCAGCATTTT.

This chain links TRBV4-3 with TRBJ1-6, with D unclear. Germline CDR1 and CDR2: LGHNA and YSLEER. V was pared by 8 bases and J by 9 bases, with 11 bases between. The CDR3 runs 12 residues. The CDR3 nucleotides read TGCGCCAGCGGGCGTGTGAGTTCACCCCTCCACTTT. Its protein product is CASGRVSSPLHF.